This paragraph reports one T cell receptor (beta chain). This sample stems from a study of T cell changes during pregnancy in multiple sclerosis. The assay was immunoSEQ multiplex PCR, and TCRdb's table has in-frame clones only and misses some. Among approximately 69,000 clones listed, roughly 94% were seen once. CDR1 is SGHTA, CDR2 FQGNSA, per germline. V gave up 6 bases and J gave up 6 bases, with 12 bases separating them. The CDR3 covers 13 residues. The chain recombines TRBV7-2 with TRBJ1-5; the D is unclear. The receptor comes from a female donor with multiple sclerosis, enrolled in a pregnancy study. The sequencing used peripheral blood, collected in the third trimester of pregnancy. Written as DNA, the CDR3 is TGTGCCAGCAGTCCTAGTCGTGTTCAGCCCCAGCATTTT. Its translation: CASSPSRVQPQHF.